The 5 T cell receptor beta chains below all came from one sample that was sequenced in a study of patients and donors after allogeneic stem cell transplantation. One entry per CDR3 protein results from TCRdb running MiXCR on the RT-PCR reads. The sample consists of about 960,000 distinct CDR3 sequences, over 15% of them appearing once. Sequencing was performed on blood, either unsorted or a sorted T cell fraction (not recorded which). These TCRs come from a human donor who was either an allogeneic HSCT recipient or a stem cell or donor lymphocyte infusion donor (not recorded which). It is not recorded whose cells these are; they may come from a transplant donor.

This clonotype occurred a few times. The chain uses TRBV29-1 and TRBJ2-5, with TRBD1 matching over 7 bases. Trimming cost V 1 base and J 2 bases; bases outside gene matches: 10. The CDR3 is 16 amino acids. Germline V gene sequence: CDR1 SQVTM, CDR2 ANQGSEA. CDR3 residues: CSVEGISGGLQETQYF. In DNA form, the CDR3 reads TGCAGCGTTGAAGGGATTTCAGGGGGATTACAAGAGACCCAGTACTTC.

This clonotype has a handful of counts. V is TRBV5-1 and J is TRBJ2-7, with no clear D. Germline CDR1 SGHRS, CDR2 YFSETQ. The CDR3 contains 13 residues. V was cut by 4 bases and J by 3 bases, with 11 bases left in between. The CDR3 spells CASSLSTFYEQYF. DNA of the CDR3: TGCGCCAGCAGCCTGAGCACCTTCTACGAGCAGTACTTC.

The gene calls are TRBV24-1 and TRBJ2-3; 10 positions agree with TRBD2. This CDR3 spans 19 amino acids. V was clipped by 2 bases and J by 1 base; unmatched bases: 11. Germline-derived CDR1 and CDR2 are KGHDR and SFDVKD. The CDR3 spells CATSDSTSFGLAGTDTQYF. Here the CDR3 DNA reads TGTGCCACCAGTGATTCGACCTCCTTTGGACTAGCGGGCACAGATACGCAGTATTTT.

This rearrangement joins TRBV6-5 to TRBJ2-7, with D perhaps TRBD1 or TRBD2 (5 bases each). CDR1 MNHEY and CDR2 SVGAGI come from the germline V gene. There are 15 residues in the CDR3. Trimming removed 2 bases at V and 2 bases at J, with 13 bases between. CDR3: CASSYEGTAPYEQYF. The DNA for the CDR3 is TGTGCCAGCAGTTACGAGGGGACGGCGCCCTACGAGCAGTACTTC.

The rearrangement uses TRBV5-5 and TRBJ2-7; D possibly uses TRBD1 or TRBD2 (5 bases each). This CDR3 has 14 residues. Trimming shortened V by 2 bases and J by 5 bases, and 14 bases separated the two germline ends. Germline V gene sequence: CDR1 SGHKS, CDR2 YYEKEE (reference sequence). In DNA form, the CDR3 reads TGTGCCAGCAGCTTCGGGGCGGCGGTCGACGAGCAGTACTTC. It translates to CASSFGAAVDEQYF.